These 9 T cell receptor beta chains share one sample of origin, sequenced in a study of cytotoxic CD8 clonotypes in ibrutinib-treated CLL. Assay: immunoSEQ multiplex PCR; the TCRdb copy retains only in-frame clones and omits some. The sample shows some 150,000 clones, more than 75% of them seen only once. Sequences were derived from PBMCs, sampled after 36 months of ibrutinib treatment. The source is a human donor with chronic lymphocytic leukemia.

The gene calls are TRBV25-1 and TRBJ1-4; tentatively, D is TRBD1 (6 bases). CDR1 is MGHDK, CDR2 SYGVNS, per germline. The V gene lost 3 bases and the J gene lost 10 bases, with 12 bases spanning the gap. The CDR3 extends over 13 amino acids. In nucleotides, the CDR3 is TGTGCCAGCAGTGACCACAGGGACGGAAAACTGTTTTTT. Translation gives CASSDHRDGKLFF. Full variable domain (rest looked up from reference TRBV25-1 and TRBJ1-4): EADIYQTPRYLVIGTGKKITLECSQTMGHDKMYWYQQDPGMELHLIHYSYGVNSTEKGDLSSESTVSRIRTEHFPLTLESARPSHTSQYLCASSDHRDGKLFFGSGTQLSVL.

The chain's CDR3 is CASSEGVSGGSYEQYF. The CDR3 region has the DNA TGTGCCAGCAGTGAAGGGGTTTCAGGGGGCTCCTACGAGCAGTACTTC. This chain uses TRBV6-1 with TRBJ2-7; TRBD1 aligns across 7 bases. The V gene's germline CDR1 is MNHNS and CDR2 SASEGT. This CDR3 has 16 amino acids. V was clipped by 1 base and J by 0 bases; unmatched bases: 6.

This sequence joins TRBV7-9 and TRBJ1-1; D unresolved. The CDR3 length is 15 residues. The V end lost 1 base, the J end lost 0 bases, and 9 bases lay between the germline ends. Germline assignment: CDR1 SEHNR and CDR2 FQNEAQ (reference sequence). The chain's CDR3 is CASSLGGGMNTEAFF. The CDR3 region has the DNA TGTGCCAGCAGCTTAGGGGGAGGGATGAACACTGAAGCTTTCTTT.

As regards this clone: In the same sample, other DNA sequences code for this CDR3. The genes are TRBV9 and TRBJ2-3, with D uncertain. CDR1 and CDR2 from the germline V gene are SGDLS and YYNGEE. V dropped 0 bases and J dropped 0 bases, with 2 bases sitting between them. The CDR3 runs 13 residues. The CDR3 region has the DNA TGTGCCAGCAGCGTAGTTAGCACAGATACGCAGTATTTT. Protein sequence: CASSVVSTDTQYF. Using reference TRBV9 and TRBJ2-3 for the parts outside the CDR3, the full variable domain is DSGVTQTPKHLITATGQRVTLRCSPRSGDLSVYWYQQSLDQGLQFLIQYYNGEERAKGNILERFSAQQFPDLHSELNLSSLELGDSALYFCASSVVSTDTQYFGPGTRLTVL.

The chain recombines TRBV30 with TRBJ1-6; D is unresolved. V was pared by 6 bases and J by 5 bases, with 11 bases between. CDR1 GTSNPN and CDR2 SVGIG come from the germline V gene (reference sequence). The CDR3 is made up of 13 amino acids. This CDR3 is CACGSLNNSPLHF. CDR3 sequence (DNA): TGTGCCTGTGGTTCCCTTAATAATTCACCCCTCCACTTT.

The genes are TRBV7-3 and TRBJ2-3; D gene unclear. The germline CDR1 and CDR2 sequences are SGHTA and FQGTGA. The CDR3 is made up of 14 amino acids. V lost 5 bases to trimming and J lost 6 bases, with 15 bases between them. The CDR3 coding sequence is TGTGCCAGCAGCCAGGACGCCCGATACGATACGCAGTATTTT. Encoded protein: CASSQDARYDTQYF.

CDR3 sequence (DNA): TGCGCCAGCAGCTATGACAAGGACTATGGCTACACCTTC. Translating gives CASSYDKDYGYTF. The gene calls are TRBV5-1 and TRBJ1-2; D is ambiguous. Deletions cut 3 bases from V and 3 bases from J, with 9 bases between. Germline CDR1 and CDR2: SGHRS and YFSETQ. The CDR3 loop spans 13 amino acids.

The chain has TRBV2 and TRBJ2-5; TRBD2 aligns across 8 bases. Germline V gives CDR1 SNHLY, CDR2 FYNNEI. V was pared by 6 bases and J by 4 bases, with 7 bases of the junction left unmatched. The CDR3 covers 14 residues. The CDR3 DNA follows: TGTGCCAGCAGCGGGACTAGTACGAGAGAGACCCAGTACTTC. Protein: CASSGTSTRETQYF.

The chain carries TRBV6-5 and TRBJ2-7; TRBD1 aligns across 8 bases. V shed 0 bases and J 5 bases; nucleotides not matched to a gene: 6. Germline V gives CDR1 MNHEY, CDR2 SVGAGI. This CDR3 is 15 amino acids long. DNA of the CDR3: TGTGCCAGCAGTTACTCGACAGGGGTTCTGGACGAGCAGTACTTC. Translated: CASSYSTGVLDEQYF.